A single TCR beta chain is shown here with its context. Libraries were prepared by immunoSEQ multiplex PCR; TCRdb keeps only in-frame clonotypes and omits some of them. The sample consists of under 80,000 clones, 83% of them appearing once. The sample comes from a study of blood T cell repertoires in COVID-19. Study-wide context: Sources were T cells, B-cell-depleted T cells, or PBMCs; the material itself was cDNA or gDNA.

The CDR3 runs to 15 residues. Germline V gives CDR1 SGDLS, CDR2 YYNGEE. V gave up 7 bases and J gave up 13 bases; unmatched junction bases: 21. The receptor's source is a woman aged 55-70 years with acute or convalescent COVID-19. Specimen: peripheral blood. The J gene is TRBJ1-2, the V gene TRBV9, with TRBD1 matching over 8 bases. The CDR3 nucleotides are TGTGCCAGCTCCCCACAGGGACAGGCGGGGTATGGGGTCACCTTC. Translated, it gives CASSPQGQAGYGVTF.